The present TCR beta chain was sequenced within a study of graft-versus-host responses after intestinal transplantation. Study background: Uniformly, recipients were administered anti-thymocyte globulin induction with subsequent tacrolimus and steroids for approximately three years. Study outcomes and limitations: Early post-transplant HvG declines tracked with peak circulating GvH clone levels. Graft-donor T cell macrochimerism coincided with high graft-versus-host to host-versus-graft clonal ratios in allografts. GvH clones were found in recipient marrow; some appeared first in ileum or blood.

V lost 0 bases to trimming and J lost 0 bases, with 9 bases between them. This CDR3 region has 16 residues. Germline-derived CDR1 and CDR2 are MNHEY and SVGAGI. Clones were read by immunoSEQ multiplex PCR, and TCRdb kept only the in-frame ones, dropping some. The table lists 15,000 to 20,000 clones, about 80% of them singletons. Worth noting for this clone: Its antigen is unknown.

Processing released intraepithelial and lamina propria lymphocytes from the graft tissue. V usage is TRBV6-5 and J usage is TRBJ1-5; D gene ambiguous. The TCR was taken from a human patient who received an intestinal transplant, so some T cells may come from the graft donor. Sequencing used ileum tissue, obtained around 96 days after intestinal transplant. CDR3 in amino acids: CASSYSGPYSNQPQHF. CDR3 in DNA: TGTGCCAGCAGTTACTCTGGTCCGTATAGCAATCAGCCCCAGCATTTT.